Listed below are T cell receptor beta chains from one sample, sequenced in a study of OX40 agonist ivuxolimab in advanced cancers. Profiled with immunoSEQ multiplex PCR; TCRdb holds only in-frame clones, not every one. The profile shows 70,000 to 95,000 clones, 88% of them singletons. Sample: CD4+ or CD8+ T cells sorted from blood, taken in a trial of the OX40 agonist ivuxolimab. The receptors were sampled from an adult with an advanced solid tumor such as melanoma, head and neck, liver or kidney cancer. The CDR3 runs from the conserved cysteine through the conserved F or W. D genes are given only for firm matches. Clone size is given for some rows only: seen once, a few or many times, or a class if the clone is expanded.

v_call	clone_size	d_call	j_call	cdr3_nt	cdr3_aa
TRBV4-1	NA	NA	TRBJ2-3	TGCGCCAGCAGCCACGGGGGAGGAGATACGCAGTATTTT	CASSHGGGDTQYF
TRBV15	NA	NA	TRBJ2-1	TGTGCCACCAGGGACCGGGCCTTTGCCGATGAGCAGTTCTTC	CATRDRAFADEQFF
TRBV7-2	few	NA	TRBJ2-1	TGTGCCAGCAGCTCGTACTTCGAGCAGTTCTTC	CASSSYFEQFF
TRBV18	NA	TRBD1	TRBJ2-1	TGTGCCAGCTCAACCCGACAGGGCCCCTCCTACAATGAGCAGTTCTTC	CASSTRQGPSYNEQFF
TRBV21-1	NA	NA	TRBJ2-1	TGTGCCCACATCGGGTTGTCCTACAATGAGCAGTTCTTC	CAHIGLSYNEQFF
TRBV13	once	NA	TRBJ2-1	TGTGCCAGCAGCTTGGACGTAAACAGAGGTCCCTACAATGAGCAGTTCTTC	CASSLDVNRGPYNEQFF
TRBV28	NA	TRBD2	TRBJ2-1	TGTGCCAGCAGTTTTCTTGGCGGGAGAGGGAATGAGCAGTTCTTC	CASSFLGGRGNEQFF
TRBV6-1	NA	NA	TRBJ1-5	TGTGCCAGCAGGCAGGGTTACAATCAGCCCCAGCATTTT	CASRQGYNQPQHF
TRBV11-3	NA	TRBD1	TRBJ2-1	TGTGCCAGCAGCCCCCTGGGGGACAGTTGGGCTCGGTCGGGTGAGCAGTTCTTC	CASSPLGDSWARSGEQFF
TRBV18	once	TRBD1	TRBJ2-1	TGTGCCAGCTCACTGGGACAGGGGGCCTACAATGAGCAGTTCTTC	CASSLGQGAYNEQFF
TRBV27	NA	TRBD1	TRBJ2-7	TGTGCCAGCAGTTTACAGACAGGGGGTGGCTACGAGCAGTACTTC	CASSLQTGGGYEQYF
TRBV6-5	NA	NA	TRBJ1-5	TGTGCCAGCAGTGCAGGGGACGGCAATCAGCCCCAGCATTTT	CASSAGDGNQPQHF
TRBV4-1	NA	NA	TRBJ2-2	TGCGCCAGCAGCCAAGAACCCAGGGTGGCCGGGGAGCTGTTTTTT	CASSQEPRVAGELFF
TRBV15	NA	TRBD2	TRBJ2-1	TGTGCCACCAGCAGAGATCGACTAGCATCATCTTCCTACAATGAGCAGTTCTTC	CATSRDRLASSSYNEQFF
TRBV5-6	NA	NA	TRBJ2-2	TGTGCCAGCAGCTTGGCTCCCAACACCGGGGAGCTGTTTTTT	CASSLAPNTGELFF
TRBV5-1	NA	TRBD2	TRBJ2-7	TGCGCCAGCTCGGGACTAGCGGGGGCCTACGAGCAGTACTTC	CASSGLAGAYEQYF
TRBV19	NA	NA	TRBJ1-5	TGTGCCAGTGATCTGGTTAGCACCGATCAGCCCCAGCATTTT	CASDLVSTDQPQHF
TRBV18	NA	NA	TRBJ2-1	TGTGCCAGCTCACCACGGACAGCTGGCTACAATGAGCAGTTCTTC	CASSPRTAGYNEQFF
TRBV7-9	once	NA	TRBJ1-2	TGTGCCAGCAGCTCCCCCACAACCGGGGGTGGCTACACCTTC	CASSSPTTGGGYTF
TRBV9	few	TRBD2	TRBJ2-2	TGTGCCAGCAGCCCCCGGGCTAGCGGGAACACCGGGGAGCTGTTTTTT	CASSPRASGNTGELFF
TRBV10-2	NA	NA	TRBJ2-5	TGCGCCAGCAGTGTGCAGGCGGGACAAGAGGCCCAGTACTTC	CASSVQAGQEAQYF
TRBV6-1	NA	TRBD1	TRBJ1-3	TGTGCCAGCATCCTCGGGACAGGGCTTGGAAACACCATATATTTT	CASILGTGLGNTIYF
TRBV27	NA	NA	TRBJ1-2	TGTGCCAGCAGTTTCTCTCCAGGGGCCTATGGCTACACCTTC	CASSFSPGAYGYTF
TRBV5-1	NA	TRBD1	TRBJ1-2	TGCGCCAGCAGCACGGGGGAGGGGGCTGGCTATGGCTACACCTTC	CASSTGEGAGYGYTF
TRBV6-5	NA	TRBD1	TRBJ2-7	TGTGCCAGCAGTTACTCGCGGACTCGGGGACAGGAGCAGTACTTC	CASSYSRTRGQEQYF
TRBV18	NA	NA	TRBJ1-1	TGTGCCAGCTCGCTAGGGTACGCGGACACTGAAGCTTTCTTT	CASSLGYADTEAFF
TRBV19	NA	NA	TRBJ2-3	TGTGCCAGTAGTATGCGGGACACAGATACGCAGTATTTT	CASSMRDTDTQYF
TRBV5-4	NA	TRBD2	TRBJ2-7	TGTGCCAGCAGCTTGGCCTGGACTAGCGGGAGAGACGAGCAGTACTTC	CASSLAWTSGRDEQYF
TRBV6-1	NA	TRBD1	TRBJ2-2	TGTGCCAGCACTTTAGACAGGGCGGTGGGGGAGCTGTTTTTT	CASTLDRAVGELFF
TRBV10-2	NA	NA	TRBJ1-2	TGCGCCAGCAGTGATCAAAATAGGGGGGTCGACTATGGCTACACCTTC	CASSDQNRGVDYGYTF
TRBV19	NA	NA	TRBJ1-5	TGTGCCAGTAGTATTGAGGGGGGGAAGGTTCAGCCCCAGCATTTT	CASSIEGGKVQPQHF
TRBV5-1	NA	NA	TRBJ2-2	TGCGCCAGCAGCTTGCCGCGGGCTGGCAACAAGGGTACCGGGGAGCTGTTTTTT	CASSLPRAGNKGTGELFF
TRBV5-1	NA	NA	TRBJ2-2	TGCGCCAGCTCGGACTCAGACACCGGGGAGCTGTTTTTT	CASSDSDTGELFF
TRBV10-3	NA	NA	TRBJ1-3	TGTGCCATCAGTTCCCCGGGACTGTCTCTGGGAAACACCATATATTTT	CAISSPGLSLGNTIYF
TRBV5-6	NA	NA	TRBJ2-1	TGTGCCAGCAGCTTGGGCTCCTACAATGAGCAGTTCTTC	CASSLGSYNEQFF
TRBV10-2	NA	TRBD2	TRBJ2-7	TGCGCCACACAAAGCGGGAGGCAGCGACTCGAGCAGTACTTC	CATQSGRQRLEQYF
TRBV5-1	NA	NA	TRBJ2-7	TGCGCCAGCAGCTTGAATGGGGGCGAGTCCTACGAGCAGTACTTC	CASSLNGGESYEQYF
TRBV15	few	TRBD2	TRBJ2-3	TGTGCCACCAGCAGTGCGGGGGTTAGCACAGATACGCAGTATTTT	CATSSAGVSTDTQYF
TRBV10-3	NA	NA	TRBJ2-1	TGTGCCATCAGTGAGGGGAGGAATGAGCAGTTCTTC	CAISEGRNEQFF
TRBV29-1	NA	NA	TRBJ2-6	TGCAGCGTTTCAGATGGGGCCAACGTCCTGACTTTC	CSVSDGANVLTF
TRBV10-3	NA	NA	TRBJ1-5	TGTGCCATCAGTGAGTCATTGGGGGAACAGGGTAATCAGCCCCAGCATTTT	CAISESLGEQGNQPQHF
TRBV12-5	NA	TRBD2	TRBJ2-7	TGTGCTAGTGGTTTGGTACCCGGACTAGCGGGAGTCGGCCTCGAGCAGTACTTC	CASGLVPGLAGVGLEQYF
TRBV2	once	NA	TRBJ1-2	TGTGCCAGCAGTGAACTTGTGATCGGCGGCTACACCTTC	CASSELVIGGYTF
TRBV5-5	NA	NA	TRBJ2-4	TGTGCCAGCAGCTTTACCTCGACTACCCAAAACATTCAGTACTTC	CASSFTSTTQNIQYF
TRBV10-2	NA	TRBD2	TRBJ2-1	TGCGCCAGCAGCGCCGGGACTATAGACAATGAGCAGTTCTTC	CASSAGTIDNEQFF
TRBV15	NA	NA	TRBJ2-3	TGTGCCACCAGCAGGCGGGCGGAGGCGTCCACAGATACGCAGTATTTT	CATSRRAEASTDTQYF
TRBV4-1	NA	NA	TRBJ2-3	TGCGCCAGCAGCCACGAGACAGATACGCAGTATTTT	CASSHETDTQYF
TRBV4-1	few	TRBD2	TRBJ2-1	TGCGCCAGCAGCCAAGCGGGAGGGCGGGACAATGAGCAGTTCTTC	CASSQAGGRDNEQFF
TRBV28	NA	NA	TRBJ1-1	TGTGCCAGCAGTCGTCCGGGATCCGAAGCTTTCTTT	CASSRPGSEAFF
TRBV9	NA	TRBD1	TRBJ2-3	TGTGCCAGCAGCCTCGGGACAGGGGGCACAGATACGCAGTATTTT	CASSLGTGGTDTQYF
TRBV30	NA	TRBD2	TRBJ2-1	TGTGCCTGGAGTGTAGGCCTAGCGGGAACTGGCAATGAGCAGTTCTTC	CAWSVGLAGTGNEQFF
TRBV5-1	NA	NA	TRBJ1-4	TGCGCCAGCAGTAACAGCCCTAATGAAAAACTGTTTTTT	CASSNSPNEKLFF
TRBV6-5	NA	NA	TRBJ2-7	TGTGCCAGCAGTGCCGAACAGGTTCCCACCTACGAGCAGTACTTC	CASSAEQVPTYEQYF
TRBV20-1	NA	NA	TRBJ1-1	TGCAGTGCGTACAGAAACACTGAAGCTTTCTTT	CSAYRNTEAFF